A single sample gave rise to the 22 T cell receptor beta chains below, sequenced in a study of blood T cell repertoires in COVID-19. Profiled with immunoSEQ multiplex PCR; TCRdb holds only in-frame clones, not every one. Here the sample spans tens of thousands of clones, 90% being singletons. The sequencing sample was made of peripheral blood. The receptors stem from a man aged 50 to 59 with COVID-19, enrolled during active disease.

The chain joins TRBV5-8 to TRBJ2-1, with 8 positions matching TRBD2. The CDR3 covers 15 residues. Losses at the gene ends were 2 bases for V and 2 bases for J; bases not matched to a gene: 3. Germline assignment: CDR1 SGHTS and CDR2 YDEGEE. CDR3 nucleotides: TGTGCCAGCAGCTTTCGGGGACTAGCCTACAATGAGCAGTTCTTC. Amino acid sequence: CASSFRGLAYNEQFF.

The chain recombines TRBV27 with TRBJ1-5; D is unresolved. The V end was cut by 3 bases, the J end by 3 bases, with 18 bases between. This CDR3 has 17 amino acids. Germline CDR1 and CDR2: MNHEY and SMNVEV (reference sequence). The CDR3 DNA is TGTGCCAGCAGTTTGGTCGCACAGATCCACTCCAATCAGCCCCAGCATTTT. This codes for CASSLVAQIHSNQPQHF.

This clone was observed a handful of times. The V call is TRBV5-1, the J call TRBJ2-1, with 7 bases fitting TRBD1. CDR3 length: 16 amino acids. The ends lost 4 bases at V and 3 bases at J; junction bases unmatched: 10. Germline V gives CDR1 SGHRS, CDR2 YFSETQ. As DNA, the CDR3 is TGCGCCAGCAGCGGATCCGGGACAGCGAACTACAATGAGCAGTTCTTC. Residues: CASSGSGTANYNEQFF.

V is TRBV5-1 and J is TRBJ2-2; D perhaps matches TRBD1 (6 bases). The CDR3 is 15 residues long. Trimming removed 2 bases from V and 0 bases from J, with 8 bases in between. Germline assignment: CDR1 SGHRS and CDR2 YFSETQ. The CDR3 sequence: CASSFQGTNTGELFF. CDR3 DNA: TGCGCCAGCAGCTTTCAGGGGACGAACACCGGGGAGCTGTTTTTT.

The chain carries TRBV19 and TRBJ2-1, with D hard to call. Germline V CDR1 and CDR2: LNHDA, SQIVND (reference sequence). V shed 6 bases and J shed 6 bases, with 6 bases lying between them. This CDR3 comprises 11 residues. The CDR3 reads CASRAANEQFF. In DNA form, the CDR3 reads TGTGCCAGTAGGGCGGCCAATGAGCAGTTCTTC.

The chain recombines TRBV4-2 with TRBJ2-3; the match to TRBD2 covers 8 bases. This CDR3 spans 16 amino acids. Trimming cost V 3 bases and J 1 base; bases outside gene matches: 6. Per germline, CDR1 LGHNA and CDR2 YNFKEQ. CDR3 residues: CASSHVLAEGTDTQYF. The CDR3 region has the DNA TGTGCCAGCAGCCACGTACTAGCGGAAGGCACAGATACGCAGTATTTT.

The CDR3 spells CASATRQLTVMNTEAFF. In DNA form, the CDR3 reads TGTGCCAGCGCCACCCGACAGTTAACAGTGATGAACACTGAAGCTTTCTTT. The chain has TRBV18 and TRBJ1-1; possible D gene TRBD1, 5 bases. This CDR3 is built from 17 residues. Germline V lookup: CDR1 KGHSH, CDR2 LQKENI. V dropped 8 bases and J dropped 0 bases, with 22 bases sitting between them.

V usage is TRBV19 and J usage is TRBJ2-1, with a possible D match to TRBD2 (6 bases). This CDR3 comprises 12 residues. Germline CDR1 LNHDA, CDR2 SQIVND (reference sequence). The V end was cut by 7 bases, the J end by 4 bases, with 8 bases between. As DNA, the CDR3 is TGTGCCAGTACGGAGGGGTACAATGAGCAGTTCTTC. Encoded protein: CASTEGYNEQFF.

V and J are TRBV5-8 and TRBJ2-3, with D hard to call. CDR1 and CDR2 (germline): SGHTS, YDEGEE. V lost 3 bases, J lost 8 bases, and 13 bases lay in between. The CDR3 extends over 13 amino acids. CDR3 sequence (DNA): TGTGCCAGCAGCTCCCAGAGGTTGAGTACGCAGTATTTT. Translating it yields CASSSQRLSTQYF.

J is TRBJ1-1 and V is TRBV6-2 or TRBV6-3, with 8 positions matching TRBD1. The CDR3 runs to 17 residues. Germline assignment: CDR1 MNHEY and CDR2 SVGEGT. Trimming removed 5 bases from V and 0 bases from J; junction bases left unmatched: 11. The CDR3: CASSARDRPDMNTEAFF. CDR3 DNA sequence: TGTGCCAGCAGTGCCCGGGACAGGCCCGACATGAACACTGAAGCTTTCTTT.

The chain employs TRBV4-1 and TRBJ2-1; 11 bases map to TRBD2. Germline assignment: CDR1 MGHRA and CDR2 YSYEKL. V lost 0 bases and J lost 7; bases outside the gene matches: 5. The CDR3 spans 16 residues. Here the CDR3 reads CASSQEPSGRWNEQFF. Here the CDR3 DNA reads TGCGCCAGCAGCCAAGAACCTAGCGGGAGGTGGAATGAGCAGTTCTTC.

This clone has a single count. The rearrangement joins TRBV9 to TRBJ2-1, with a tentative D call TRBD2 (6 bases). The V end was cut by 10 bases, the J end by 7 bases, with 12 bases between. Germline lookup yields CDR1 SGDLS and CDR2 YYNGEE. The CDR3 covers 11 residues. The chain's CDR3 is CASEGGNEQFF. The CDR3 DNA follows: TGTGCCTCGGAGGGCGGGAATGAGCAGTTCTTC.

This clone was picked up a small number of times. The chain uses TRBV19 and TRBJ2-2, with TRBD2 identical over 9 bases. V shed 4 bases, J shed 5 bases, and the junction held 14 bases outside the gene matches. Germline V CDR1 and CDR2: LNHDA, SQIVND (reference sequence). This CDR3 has 18 residues. The CDR3 region is CASSTLGLAGPKTGELFF. Written as DNA, the CDR3 is TGTGCCAGTAGTACCCTGGGGCTAGCGGGACCCAAAACCGGGGAGCTGTTTTTT.

The chain carries TRBV19 and TRBJ2-1, with 11 bases fitting TRBD2. CDR1 is LNHDA and CDR2 is SQIVND in the germline V gene (reference sequence). V was pared by 10 bases and J by 8 bases, with 13 bases of the junction left unmatched. This CDR3 is 15 amino acids long. DNA for the CDR3: TGTGCCACCCAAGCTACTAGCGGGAGTTTCCATGAGCAGTTCTTC. This codes for CATQATSGSFHEQFF. Combining the CDR3 with reference TRBV19 and TRBJ2-1 gives the whole variable domain DGGITQSPKYLFRKEGQNVTLSCEQNLNHDAMYWYRQDPGQGLRLIYYSQIVNDFQKGDIAEGYSVSREKKESFPLTVTSAQKNPTAFYLCATQATSGSFHEQFFGPGTRLTVL.

This rearrangement joins TRBV28 to TRBJ2-7; TRBD2 matches 9 bases. After removal of 6 bases from V and 3 bases from J, the junction contained 6 bases not matched to a gene. CDR3 length: 14 amino acids. The germline CDR1 and CDR2 sequences are MDHEN and SYDVKM. The CDR3 spells CASRPPSGNYEQYF. In nucleotides, the CDR3 is TGTGCCAGCAGACCCCCTAGCGGGAACTACGAGCAGTACTTC.

The chain couples TRBV5-1 to TRBJ2-1; TRBD2 agrees at 7 bases. The CDR3 sequence is 15 residues long. V was clipped by 0 bases and J by 8 bases; unmatched bases: 8. CDR1 SGHRS and CDR2 YFSETQ come from the germline V gene. This chain's CDR3 is CASSLAVAGLDEQFF. The CDR3 DNA reads as TGCGCCAGCAGCTTGGCGGTAGCGGGTCTCGATGAGCAGTTCTTC.

This clone was recorded only once. V gene TRBV5-4 combines with J gene TRBJ2-3; no clear D gene. V lost 0 bases, J lost 10 bases, and 12 bases lay in between. This CDR3 comprises 13 residues. Looked up from germline, CDR1 is SGHNT and CDR2 is YYREEE (reference sequence). The CDR3 here is CASSLVQVDAQYF. The CDR3 DNA sequence: TGTGCCAGCAGCTTGGTTCAGGTTGACGCGCAGTATTTT. Full variable domain (remainder filled in from reference TRBV5-4 and TRBJ2-3): ETGVTQSPTHLIKTRGQQVTLRCSSQSGHNTVSWYQQALGQGPQFIFQYYREEENGRGNFPPRFSGLQFPNYSSELNVNALELDDSALYLCASSLVQVDAQYFGPGTRLTVL.

The J gene is TRBJ2-3, the V gene TRBV7-2, with D possibly matching TRBD2 (7 bases). Trimming pared 3 bases from V and 6 bases from J, leaving 22 bases between. Germline-derived CDR1 and CDR2 are SGHTA and FQGNSA. The CDR3 runs to 17 residues. CDR3 protein: CASSFPLGGGIQDTQYF. The CDR3, as DNA: TGTGCCAGCAGCTTCCCCCTGGGCGGGGGCATTCAGGATACGCAGTATTTT. Full variable domain (rest looked up from reference TRBV7-2 and TRBJ2-3): GAGVSQSPSNKVTEKGKDVELRCDPISGHTALYWYRQSLGQGLEFLIYFQGNSAPDKSGLPSDRFSAERTGGSVSTLTIQRTQQEDSAVYLCASSFPLGGGIQDTQYFGPGTRLTVL.

This sequence joins TRBV21-1 and TRBJ1-4; TRBD1, as called in the table, went unchecked against the DNA. TRBV21-1 is a known pseudogene. The CDR3 runs to 18 residues. The CDR3 DNA reads as TGTGCCACCCCGGGACAGGGGAAAGATTGCGCAACTAATGAAAAACTGTTTTTT. It yields the protein CATPGQGKDCATNEKLFF.

The chain links TRBV6-5 to TRBJ1-2; 7 bases agree with TRBD1. V trimming: 0 bases; J trimming: 5 bases; junction bases outside the gene matches: 6. CDR1 MNHEY and CDR2 SVGAGI come from the germline V gene. The CDR3 is 15 amino acids. This CDR3 is CASSYSEGAGYGYTF. For the CDR3, the DNA is TGTGCCAGCAGTTACTCGGAGGGGGCGGGGTATGGCTACACCTTC.

This clone was seen just once. At one boundary the junction diverges from the germline segment, which might be a read error. The chain uses TRBV7-7 and TRBJ2-3; 9 bases line up with TRBD2. There are 15 residues in the CDR3. CDR1 is SSHAT, CDR2 FNYEAQ, per germline (reference sequence). The CDR3 sequence is CASSLRGTSSDTQYF. Written as DNA, the CDR3 is TGTGCTAGCAGCCTGCGTGGGACTAGCTCAGATACGCAGTATTTT.

V usage is TRBV6-9 and J usage is TRBJ2-5; the match to TRBD1 covers 8 bases. With 4 bases clipped from V and 5 bases from J, the junction kept 6 bases outside the gene matches. Per the germline V gene, CDR1 is MNHGY and CDR2 is SVAAGI. This CDR3 has 14 amino acids. The CDR3 spells CASSLQGAQETQYF. CDR3 bases: TGTGCCAGCAGTTTGCAGGGGGCACAGGAGACCCAGTACTTC.